A selection of T cell receptor beta chains follows, all from one sample in a study of blood T cell repertoires in COVID-19. Sequenced by immunoSEQ multiplex PCR; TCRdb stores in-frame clones only, minus some. The sample lists roughly 79,000 clones; roughly 80% were seen once. The sample was peripheral blood. The source is a man in his sixties with active or convalescent COVID-19. Each CDR3 is given with its conserved first and last residue. A D gene is named only where the DNA matches it firmly. The listing skips clone size in some rows; elsewhere it reads once, few, many or a size class.

j_gene	abundance	v_gene	d_gene	CDR3nt	CDR3aa
TRBJ1-2	-	TRBV5-4	TRBD1	TGTGCCAGCAGCTTGGACACAGGGGATGGCTACACCTTC	CASSLDTGDGYTF
TRBJ2-4	-	TRBV5-4	-	TGTGCCAGCAGCTTGGGGGCCTATACGGGATGGGACAAAAACATTCAGTACTTC	CASSLGAYTGWDKNIQYF
TRBJ2-1	-	TRBV10-3	-	TGTGCCATCAGTGAGGCAACTAGGTATGAGCAGTTCTTC	CAISEATRYEQFF
TRBJ2-7	-	TRBV27	-	TGTGCCAGCAGTTTATCGGGGGCGGGGGTGGGCTACGAGCAGTACTTC	CASSLSGAGVGYEQYF
TRBJ2-7	-	TRBV7-9	TRBD1	TGTGCCAGCAGCCCACAACAACCGGGACAGGACTACGAGCAGTACTTC	CASSPQQPGQDYEQYF
TRBJ1-1	-	TRBV11-3	-	TGTGCCAGCAGCTCCCGAGACAGCTATGAAGCTTTCTTT	CASSSRDSYEAFF
TRBJ1-1	-	TRBV6-2/TRBV6-3	-	TGTGCCAGCAGTTATCCCCTGGGGGCGGCTGAAGCTTTCTTT	CASSYPLGAAEAFF
TRBJ1-6	-	TRBV19	-	TGTGCCAGTGCCCCGGGGAGGAATTCACCCCTCCACTTT	CASAPGRNSPLHF
TRBJ2-2	-	TRBV30	TRBD2	TGTGCCTGGAGTGGATTAGCGGGGGCGAACACCGGGGAGCTGTTTTTT	CAWSGLAGANTGELFF
TRBJ1-1	-	TRBV6-1	-	TGTGCCAGCAGTGAAGTAGTCTCTGAAGCTTTCTTT	CASSEVVSEAFF
TRBJ1-1	-	TRBV18	-	TGTGCCAGCTCGGGGGACATTAACACTGAAGCTTTCTTT	CASSGDINTEAFF
TRBJ1-3	-	TRBV6-5	-	TGTGCCAGCAGCCCCCTCGTTCCCGGTCGAAACACCATATATTTT	CASSPLVPGRNTIYF
TRBJ2-1	-	TRBV7-9	-	TGTGCCAGCAGCTTAGTGGAGGGCAGCTACAATGAGCAGTTCTTC	CASSLVEGSYNEQFF
TRBJ1-4	-	TRBV27	-	TGTGCCAGCAGTCGGTGGGACGGAGGGAATGAAAAACTGTTTTTT	CASSRWDGGNEKLFF
TRBJ1-1	-	TRBV5-6	TRBD1	TGTGCCAGCAGCTGGGGACAGGGGTTGAACACTGAAGCTTTCTTT	CASSWGQGLNTEAFF
TRBJ1-1	few	TRBV4-2	-	TGTGCCAGCAGCCAAGCTCAGGGTTACGGGAGAACTGAAGCTTTCTTT	CASSQAQGYGRTEAFF
TRBJ1-4	-	TRBV18	TRBD1	TGTGCCAGCTCACCACTCGGCGCTTCGACAGGGAAGAATGAAAAACTGTTTTTT	CASSPLGASTGKNEKLFF
TRBJ1-2	-	TRBV9	TRBD1	TGTGCCAGCAGCCCACAGGGGACGGGGATCTATGGCTACACCTTC	CASSPQGTGIYGYTF
TRBJ2-2	-	TRBV2	-	TGTGCCAGCACCCTCAGGGAAATCACCGGGGAGCTGTTTTTT	CASTLREITGELFF
TRBJ2-7	-	TRBV19	TRBD1	TGTGCCAGTAGTACAGGACAGGGGGATGAGCAGTACTTC	CASSTGQGDEQYF
TRBJ1-6	-	TRBV23-1	-	TGCGCCAGCAGTCAATCCACAGGGTTAAGGAATTCACCCCTCCACTTT	CASSQSTGLRNSPLHF
TRBJ1-1	-	TRBV6-5	-	TGTGCCAGCAGACCACGGACTGACCTGGCTGAAGCTTTCTTT	CASRPRTDLAEAFF
TRBJ2-3	-	TRBV10-3	-	TGTGCCGCATCAGCCCTCGGGGGGCGGGGGCACACAGATACGCAGTATTTT	CAASALGGRGHTDTQYF
TRBJ2-5	-	TRBV5-4	TRBD2	TGTGCCAGCAGCCAAACCGGACTAGCGGGCTCGGGGGAGACCCAGTACTTC	CASSQTGLAGSGETQYF
TRBJ2-1	once	TRBV7-2	-	TGTGCCAGCAGCTTACTGTATGAGCAGTTCTTC	CASSLLYEQFF
TRBJ2-1	-	TRBV19	TRBD2	TGTGCCAGTAGTGTCGGACTAGCGGGGACGTACAATGAGCAGTTCTTC	CASSVGLAGTYNEQFF
TRBJ1-3	-	TRBV30	-	TGTGCCTGGGGACACTCTGGAAACACCATATATTTT	CAWGHSGNTIYF
TRBJ2-2	-	TRBV5-4	-	TGTGCCAGCAGCTCCCTCCCCCCGAACACCGGGGAGCTGTTTTTT	CASSSLPPNTGELFF
TRBJ1-2	-	TRBV4-3	-	TGCGCCAGCAGCCATGCCGGGACTATGGGTTGGGGCTACACCTTC	CASSHAGTMGWGYTF
TRBJ2-1	-	TRBV6-5	TRBD2	TGTGCCAGCGAACGGACTAGCGGGGGTTACAATGAGCAGTTCTTC	CASERTSGGYNEQFF
TRBJ1-4	-	TRBV19	TRBD1	TGTGCCAGTAGAGAACTACAGGGGGCCGTAGAAAAACTGTTTTTT	CASRELQGAVEKLFF
TRBJ2-7	-	TRBV6-5	-	TGTGCCAGCAAGCCCAGGGTTTCTTTATACGAGCAGTACTTC	CASKPRVSLYEQYF
TRBJ2-2	-	TRBV15	TRBD1	TGTGCCACCAGCAGAGACAGGGGGTCGGGGGAGCTGTTTTTT	CATSRDRGSGELFF
TRBJ2-5	few	TRBV20-1	TRBD1	TGCAGTGCTAGTGGGGGTGGACAGGGCGGGGAGACCCAGTACTTC	CSASGGGQGGETQYF
TRBJ1-4	-	TRBV3-1/TRBV3-2	-	TGTGCCAGCAGCCAAGACTTAGGGGCAACAACTAATGAAAAACTGTTTTTT	CASSQDLGATTNEKLFF
TRBJ2-3	few	TRBV19	TRBD1	TGTGCCAGTAGTTCCGGGACAGAAGCAGATACGCAGTATTTT	CASSSGTEADTQYF
TRBJ1-5	-	TRBV19	-	TGTGCCAGTAGTGAACAGGGTAGCAATCAGCCCCAGCATTTT	CASSEQGSNQPQHF
TRBJ1-2	-	TRBV4-3	-	TGCGCCAGCAGCCAAGTCCGAGACAGAGGCTACACCTTC	CASSQVRDRGYTF
TRBJ2-3	-	TRBV28	TRBD2	TGTGCCAGCAGTCCGAAGACTAGCGGGGGGGCCGGGGTCACAGATACGCAGTATTTT	CASSPKTSGGAGVTDTQYF
TRBJ2-5	once	TRBV19	TRBD1	TGTGCCAGTAGGACAGGGTCAGAGACCCAGTACTTC	CASRTGSETQYF
TRBJ2-7	-	TRBV4-3	-	TGCGCCAGCAGCCAAGAAGCCAGGGGATCATACGAGCAGTACTTC	CASSQEARGSYEQYF